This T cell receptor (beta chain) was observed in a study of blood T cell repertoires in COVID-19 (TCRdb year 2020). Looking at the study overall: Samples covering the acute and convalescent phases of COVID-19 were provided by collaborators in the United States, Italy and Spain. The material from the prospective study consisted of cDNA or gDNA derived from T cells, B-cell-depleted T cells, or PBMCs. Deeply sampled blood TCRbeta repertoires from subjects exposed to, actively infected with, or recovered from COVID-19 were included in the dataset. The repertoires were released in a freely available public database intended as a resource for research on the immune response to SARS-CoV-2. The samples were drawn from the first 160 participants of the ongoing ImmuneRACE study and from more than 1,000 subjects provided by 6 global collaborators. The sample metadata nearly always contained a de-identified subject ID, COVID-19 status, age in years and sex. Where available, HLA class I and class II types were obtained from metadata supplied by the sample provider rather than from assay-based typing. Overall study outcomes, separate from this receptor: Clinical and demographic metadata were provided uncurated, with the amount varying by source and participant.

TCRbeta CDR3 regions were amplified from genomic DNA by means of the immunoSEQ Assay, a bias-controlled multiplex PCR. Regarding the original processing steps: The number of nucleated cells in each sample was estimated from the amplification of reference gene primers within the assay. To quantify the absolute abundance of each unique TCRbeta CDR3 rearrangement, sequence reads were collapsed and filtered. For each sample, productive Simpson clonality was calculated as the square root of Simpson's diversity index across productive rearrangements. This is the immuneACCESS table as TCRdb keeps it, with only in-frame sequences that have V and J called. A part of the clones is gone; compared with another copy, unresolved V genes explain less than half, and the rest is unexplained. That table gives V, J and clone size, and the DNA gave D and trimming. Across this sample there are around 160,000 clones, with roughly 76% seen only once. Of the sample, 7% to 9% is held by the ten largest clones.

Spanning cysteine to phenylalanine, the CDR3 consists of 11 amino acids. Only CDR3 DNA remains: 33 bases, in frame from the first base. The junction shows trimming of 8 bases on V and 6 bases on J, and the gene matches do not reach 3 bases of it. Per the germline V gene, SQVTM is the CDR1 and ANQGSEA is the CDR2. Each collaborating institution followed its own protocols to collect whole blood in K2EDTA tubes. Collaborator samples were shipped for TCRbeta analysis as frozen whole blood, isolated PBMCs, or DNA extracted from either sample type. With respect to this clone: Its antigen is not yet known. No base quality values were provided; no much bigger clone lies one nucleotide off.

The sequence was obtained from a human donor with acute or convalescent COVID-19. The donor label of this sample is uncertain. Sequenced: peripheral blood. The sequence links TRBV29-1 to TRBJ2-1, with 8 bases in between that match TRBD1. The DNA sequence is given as TGCAGCCCTGGACAGGGCAATGAGCAGTTCTTC. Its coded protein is CSPGQGNEQFF.